The next 9 T cell receptor beta chains were all read from a single sample in a study of human T cells and chemical hapten exposure. Time point of the sample: pre-sensitization, week 0. As for treatment: therapeutic diphenylcyclopropenone sensitization with weekly scalp DPC. Each CDR3 protein is one row after TCRdb ran MiXCR on the RACE reads. The profile covers more than 250,000 distinct CDR3 sequences, with roughly 8% appearing a single time and 1.2% taken by the ten largest. The input for sequencing was whole blood, taken in connection with sensitization to the hapten diphenylcyclopropenone (DPC). The receptors originated from a man younger than 30 with alopecia areata. Some clones in this sample may be carry-over from other donors' samples.

This chain connects TRBV12-5 to TRBJ2-5, with 8 nucleotides matching TRBD2. Germline V lookup: CDR1 LGHNT, CDR2 FRNRAP. The CDR3 spans 14 residues. J gave up 2 bases and V 3 bases, and 2 bases lay outside the gene matches. The CDR3 coding sequence is TGTGCTAGTGGTTTCGGGAGGGGACAAGAGACCCAGTACTTC. Encoded protein: CASGFGRGQETQYF.

This clonotype was seen more than once but under ten times. The rearrangement joins TRBV6-2 or TRBV6-3 to TRBJ2-6; unclear D gene. Germline V gene lookup returns CDR1 MNHEY and CDR2 SVGEGT. The CDR3 is 15 amino acids. Trimming shortened V by 10 bases and J by 0 bases, and 13 bases separated the two germline ends. CDR3 sequence (DNA): TGTGCCATTACATCCGTAGACTCTGGGGCCAACGTCCTGACTTTC. This encodes CAITSVDSGANVLTF.

The chain carries TRBV9 and TRBJ1-2, with D unresolved. V lost 0 bases and J 4 bases, leaving 16 bases between the germline ends. Germline V gives CDR1 SGDLS, CDR2 YYNGEE. This CDR3 is 16 amino acids long. The CDR3 coding sequence is TGTGCCAGCAGCGTAGCGGGAAGGGCTAAACGCTATGGCTACACCTTC. It specifies CASSVAGRAKRYGYTF.

This clonotype has at least ten counts. This rearrangement joins TRBV29-1 to TRBJ1-5; 8 nucleotides align to TRBD1. Germline loops: CDR1 SQVTM, CDR2 ANQGSEA. Losses at the gene ends were 6 bases for V and 5 bases for J; bases not matched to a gene: 6. The CDR3 is 13 amino acids. Written as DNA, the CDR3 is TGCAGCGTGTCAACAGGGGGTCATCAGCCCCAGCATTTT. Amino acids: CSVSTGGHQPQHF.

This chain connects TRBV4-3 to TRBJ2-3; D is uncertain. The V end lost 0 bases, the J end lost 6 bases, and 7 bases lay between the germline ends. This CDR3 is built from 13 residues. Germline CDR1 and CDR2: LGHNA and YSLEER. CDR3 loop: CASSQDLADTQYF. DNA of the CDR3: TGCGCCAGCAGCCAAGATCTTGCGGATACGCAGTATTTT.

This clonotype appeared a few times. The rearrangement links TRBV12-3 or TRBV12-4 to TRBJ2-1, with TRBD2 matching 10 bases. The CDR3 consists of 13 residues. V gave up 7 bases and J gave up 4 bases; unmatched junction bases: 1. CDR3 residues: CASILAGYNEQFF. CDR3 coding DNA: TGTGCCAGCATACTAGCGGGGTACAATGAGCAGTTCTTC.

This chain joins TRBV7-9 and TRBJ2-2, with D perhaps being TRBD1 or TRBD2 (6 bases each). Germline CDR1 SEHNR, CDR2 FQNEAQ (reference sequence). The V end was cut by 1 base, the J end by 6 bases, with 18 bases between. The CDR3 is made up of 17 amino acids. The CDR3 sequence: CASSLEQGLVGPGELFF. In DNA, the CDR3 is TGTGCCAGCAGCTTAGAACAGGGACTCGTCGGACCCGGGGAGCTGTTTTTT.

At least ten counts were recorded for this clonotype. This rearrangement joins TRBV27 to TRBJ1-1; TRBD1 might be the D (5 bases). CDR1 MNHEY and CDR2 SMNVEV come from the germline V gene (reference sequence). The V end was cut by 1 base, the J end by 0 bases, with 9 bases between. The CDR3 sequence is 15 residues long. The CDR3 nucleotides are TGTGCCAGCAGTTTATTGAGGGGTATGAACACTGAAGCTTTCTTT. Its protein is CASSLLRGMNTEAFF.

CDR3 sequence (DNA): TGCAGCGGGCTGCAGGGCCCTACTCCGCACTACGAGCAGTACGTC. It is translated as CSGLQGPTPHYEQYV. J is TRBJ2-7 and V is TRBV29-1; a weak D match, TRBD1 (5 bases). Germline V gene lookup returns CDR1 SQVTM and CDR2 ANQGSEA. The CDR3 loop spans 15 amino acids. V was pared by 7 bases and J by 3 bases, with 22 bases between.